Listed below are T cell receptor beta chains from one sample, sequenced in a study of OX40 agonist ivuxolimab in advanced cancers. The method was immunoSEQ multiplex PCR; TCRdb's version includes in-frame clones alone and lacks a portion of them. The data hold some 74,000 clones, with 80% to 95% observed a single time. This specimen was CD4+ or CD8+ T cells sorted from blood, taken in a trial of the OX40 agonist ivuxolimab. Receptor source: an adult with an advanced solid tumor such as melanoma, head and neck, liver or kidney cancer. Each CDR3 is given with its conserved first and last residue. The order of the fields is V gene, J gene, D gene, clone size, CDR3 protein, CDR3 DNA. D genes are given only for firm matches. Some rows mark clone size as missing; the rest say once, few, many or name a class of expanded clone.

TRBV6-5	TRBJ2-5	TRBD1	once	CASGGQGIETQYF	TGTGCCAGCGGGGGACAGGGGATAGAGACCCAGTACTTC
TRBV4-1	TRBJ1-3	.	.	CASSQEPGPYFSGNTIYF	TGCGCCAGCAGCCAAGAGCCGGGACCCTATTTCTCTGGAAACACCATATATTTT
TRBV11-2	TRBJ2-1	.	.	CASSLDPAPRGEFF	TGTGCCAGCAGCTTAGATCCCGCCCCTAGAGGTGAGTTCTTC
TRBV2	TRBJ2-7	.	.	CASSVVLEQYF	TGTGCCAGCAGTGTGGTACTCGAGCAGTACTTC
TRBV11-3	TRBJ2-7	.	.	CASSLSSGDEQYF	TGTGCCAGCAGCTTATCCTCAGGGGACGAGCAGTACTTC
TRBV2	TRBJ2-3	.	.	CASSEALVSDTQYF	TGTGCCAGCAGTGAAGCGCTGGTTTCAGATACGCAGTATTTT
TRBV21-1	TRBJ2-7	.	once	CASPHPTGNEQYF	TGTGCCAGCCCCCACCCTACGGGGAACGAGCAGTACTTC
TRBV6-6	TRBJ1-1	TRBD1	once	CASQDRGRISNTEAFF	TGTGCCAGCCAGGACAGGGGGCGGATCTCGAACACTGAAGCTTTCTTT
TRBV7-9	TRBJ2-5	TRBD2	.	CASSPAGLAGRFTQYF	TGTGCCAGCAGCCCCGCGGGACTAGCGGGCCGTTTTACCCAGTACTTC
TRBV6-1	TRBJ1-6	.	.	CAGRSGDSPLHF	TGTGCCGGGAGGTCGGGGGATTCACCCCTCCACTTT
TRBV6-1	TRBJ2-2	TRBD1	once	CASSDPGGSGELFF	TGTGCCAGCAGTGACCCAGGGGGAAGCGGGGAGCTGTTTTTT
TRBV7-8	TRBJ2-2	.	.	CASSLNKNTGELFF	TGTGCCAGCAGCTTAAACAAAAACACCGGGGAGCTGTTTTTT
TRBV30	TRBJ2-7	TRBD1	.	CAWGQGTGYEQYF	TGTGCCTGGGGACAGGGTACGGGCTACGAGCAGTACTTC
TRBV20-1	TRBJ2-5	TRBD1	.	CSGDSQETQYF	TGCAGTGGGGACAGCCAAGAGACCCAGTACTTC
TRBV6-1	TRBJ1-5	TRBD1	.	CASWAGQSNQPQHF	TGTGCCAGCTGGGCGGGACAGAGCAATCAGCCCCAGCATTTT
TRBV7-3	TRBJ1-2	TRBD1	.	CASSLGVMGQGGGYTF	TGTGCCAGCAGCTTAGGAGTGATGGGACAGGGAGGAGGCTACACCTTC
TRBV4-1	TRBJ1-1	TRBD1	.	CASSQADRVNTEAFF	TGCGCCAGCAGCCAAGCCGACAGGGTAAACACTGAAGCTTTCTTT
TRBV5-1	TRBJ2-1	TRBD2	.	CASSLEWGRRGSYNEQFF	TGCGCCAGCAGCTTGGAGTGGGGCAGGCGGGGGAGCTACAATGAGCAGTTCTTC
TRBV19	TRBJ2-1	.	.	CASKGFVGNEQFF	TGTGCCAGTAAAGGGTTTGTGGGGAATGAGCAGTTCTTC
TRBV29-1	TRBJ2-3	.	once	CSVRPPSADTQYF	TGCAGCGTCCGCCCCCCTAGTGCAGATACGCAGTATTTT
TRBV28	TRBJ1-1	.	few	CASSLINTEAFF	TGTGCCAGCAGTTTAATCAACACTGAAGCTTTCTTT
TRBV6-6	TRBJ2-7	.	.	CASSYSKGEQYF	TGTGCCAGCAGTTACTCGAAGGGAGAGCAGTACTTC
TRBV6-1	TRBJ1-5	TRBD1	.	CASSEASRTGFYSNQPQHF	TGTGCCAGCAGTGAAGCGAGTAGGACAGGTTTTTATAGCAATCAGCCCCAGCATTTT
TRBV5-8	TRBJ1-1	TRBD1	.	CASNRQGPNTEAFF	TGTGCCAGCAACCGACAGGGGCCGAACACTGAAGCTTTCTTT
TRBV18	TRBJ1-1	.	.	CASSPPTYTEAFF	TGTGCCAGCTCACCACCTACTTACACTGAAGCTTTCTTT
TRBV19	TRBJ2-3	.	.	CASSPRTTDTQYF	TGTGCCAGTAGTCCCCGCACCACAGATACGCAGTATTTT
TRBV6-6	TRBJ1-6	TRBD1	.	CASSSGQGNSPLHF	TGTGCCAGCAGTAGCGGACAGGGTAATTCACCCCTCCACTTT
TRBV7-9	TRBJ1-5	TRBD1	.	CASRGRTGNQPQRF	TGTGCCAGCAGGGGTCGGACAGGGAATCAGCCCCAGCGTTTT
TRBV2	TRBJ2-7	TRBD1	.	CASRFLGTGVYEQYF	TGTGCCAGCAGGTTCTTAGGGACAGGGGTCTACGAGCAGTACTTC
TRBV27	TRBJ1-3	.	.	CASSPQGSGNTIYF	TGTGCCAGCAGTCCGCAGGGATCTGGAAACACCATATATTTT